The clone carrying this T cell receptor (beta chain) was counted ten times or more. These data are taken from a study of early T cells in non-severe SARS-CoV-2 infection. Study-wide context: Chains were unpaired, as sequencing was done on bulk RNA from unsorted whole blood.

Using its own MiXCR run on the 5' RACE reads, TCRdb lists one record per CDR3 protein. The sample has just over 70,000 distinct CDR3 sequences, 9.5% to 15% seen once. This CDR3 is built from 16 residues. Between the trimmed V and J ends, which lost 4 bases and 1 base, there was a span of 16 bases. The germline V gene has CDR1 MNHEY and CDR2 SMNVEV (reference sequence). J is TRBJ2-5 and V is TRBV27; D gene unclear. The sequenced material came from whole blood. The sequence derives from an adult who was a healthcare worker with PCR-confirmed SARS-CoV-2 infection or an uninfected control (not recorded which). The CDR3 DNA follows: TGTGCCAGCAGTTCCCTCCGGATTAAGCCCCAAGAGACCCAGTACTTC. This gives the protein CASSSLRIKPQETQYF.